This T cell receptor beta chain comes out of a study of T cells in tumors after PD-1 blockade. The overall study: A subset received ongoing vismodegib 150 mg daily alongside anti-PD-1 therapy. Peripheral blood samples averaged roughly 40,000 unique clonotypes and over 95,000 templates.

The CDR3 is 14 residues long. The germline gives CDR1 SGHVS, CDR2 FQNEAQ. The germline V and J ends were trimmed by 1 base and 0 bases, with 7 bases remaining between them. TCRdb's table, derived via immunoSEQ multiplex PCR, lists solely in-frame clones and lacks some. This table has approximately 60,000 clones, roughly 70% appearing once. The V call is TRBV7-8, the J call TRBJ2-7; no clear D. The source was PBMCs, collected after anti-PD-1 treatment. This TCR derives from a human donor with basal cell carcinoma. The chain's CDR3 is CASSLEYHSYEQYF. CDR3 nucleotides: TGTGCCAGCAGCTTAGAGTACCACTCCTACGAGCAGTACTTC.